The clone carrying this T cell receptor beta chain was observed a handful of times. This entry is derived from a study of shared T cell receptors in the human thymus. Clones were read by immunoSEQ multiplex PCR, and TCRdb kept only the in-frame ones, dropping some. The sample yields 650,000 to 950,000 clones, approximately 85% seen once. The CDR3 has 11 residues. With 5 bases removed from V and 3 bases from J, the gap between germline ends came to 5 bases. Germline-derived CDR1 and CDR2 are SGHRS and YFSETQ. This same sample was also part of a study on human thymus T cells. That source reports: Related research reported highly overlapping thymic repertoires among unrelated individuals.

This chain joins TRBV5-1 and TRBJ2-5, with D hard to call. The TCR originated in a girl under three years old with a congenital heart defect. The source material was thymocytes. DNA for the CDR3: TGCGCCAGCAGTCAAAAAGAGACCCAGTACTTC. Amino acids: CASSQKETQYF.